This TCR beta chain was documented in a study of T cell responses to AZD1222 COVID-19 vaccine. CDR1 is MGHRA and CDR2 is YSYEKL in the germline V gene. Trimming left V 0 bases short and J 0 bases short, with 21 bases between. The CDR3 is made up of 19 amino acids. Sequenced by immunoSEQ multiplex PCR; TCRdb stores in-frame clones only, minus some. The table shows some 170,000 clones, with 75% to 90% occurring only once. The chain carries TRBV4-1 and TRBJ2-7; unclear D gene. This specimen was peripheral blood, taken 28 days after the second dose of the MenACWY control vaccine. This sequence was found in an adult who received the MenACWY meningococcal vaccine as a control. For the CDR3, the DNA is TGCGCCAGCAGCCAAGAGAAATCCCTATACACGAAAGACTCCTACGAGCAGTACTTC. It is translated as CASSQEKSLYTKDSYEQYF.